This TCR beta chain was found in a study of cytomegalovirus exposure and HLA in healthy donors. Overall study findings and caveats: Sequence variants that were highly shared formed a cluster that was likely a sequencing artifact. A later analysis reportedly identified an Asian-associated ancestry cluster as carrying fewer N-insertions than the 666-donor mean. A classifier reportedly called cytomegalovirus status with high sensitivity and specificity. There were a few CMV-associated chains whose specificity for CMV antigens was confirmed in vitro.

CDR1 and CDR2 from the germline V gene are SGDLS and YYNGEE. Between the trimmed V and J ends, which lost 0 bases and 2 bases, there was a span of 9 bases. This CDR3 has 14 residues. Of note for this clone: The target antigen is unknown.

Use of 60 Vbeta and 13 Jbeta primers characterized the PCR. TCRdb keeps only in-frame clones here, not all; method: immunoSEQ multiplex PCR. The profile shows about 200,000 clones, 70% to 80% of them singletons. The sequence derives from a woman aged 30 to 39 in good health and CMV-seropositive. Sequenced sample: PBMCs. V is TRBV9 and J is TRBJ2-7; tentative D call: TRBD2 (5 bases). The CDR3 nucleotides read TGTGCCAGCAGCGTAGGGGAGCGGACCTACGAGCAGTACTTC. This sequence encodes CASSVGERTYEQYF.